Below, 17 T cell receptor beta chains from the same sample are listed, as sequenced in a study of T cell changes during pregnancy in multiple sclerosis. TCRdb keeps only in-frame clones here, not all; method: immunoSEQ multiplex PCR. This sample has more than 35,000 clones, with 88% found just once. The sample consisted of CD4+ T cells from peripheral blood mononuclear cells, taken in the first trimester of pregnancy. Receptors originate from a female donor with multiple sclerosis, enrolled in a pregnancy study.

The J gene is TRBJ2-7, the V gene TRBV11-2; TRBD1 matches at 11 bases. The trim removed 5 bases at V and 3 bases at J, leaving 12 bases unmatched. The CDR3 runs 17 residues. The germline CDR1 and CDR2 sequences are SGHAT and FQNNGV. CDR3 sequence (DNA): TGTGCCAGCAGCCCCATCAAAAGGACAGGGGGCGGCTACGAGCAGTACTTC. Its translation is CASSPIKRTGGGYEQYF.

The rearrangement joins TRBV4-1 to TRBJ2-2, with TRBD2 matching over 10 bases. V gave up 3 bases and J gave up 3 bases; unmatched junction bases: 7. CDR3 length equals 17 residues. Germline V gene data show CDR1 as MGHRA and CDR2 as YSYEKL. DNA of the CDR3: TGCGCCAGCAGCCAGGATCCTAGCGGGGGCTACACCGGGGAGCTGTTTTTT. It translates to CASSQDPSGGYTGELFF.

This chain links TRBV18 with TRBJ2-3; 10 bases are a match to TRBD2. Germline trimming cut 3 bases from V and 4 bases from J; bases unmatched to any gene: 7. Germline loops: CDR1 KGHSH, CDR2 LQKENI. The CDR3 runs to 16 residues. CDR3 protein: CASSPQIAGGADTQYF. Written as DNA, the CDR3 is TGTGCCAGCTCACCCCAAATAGCGGGAGGAGCAGATACGCAGTATTTT.

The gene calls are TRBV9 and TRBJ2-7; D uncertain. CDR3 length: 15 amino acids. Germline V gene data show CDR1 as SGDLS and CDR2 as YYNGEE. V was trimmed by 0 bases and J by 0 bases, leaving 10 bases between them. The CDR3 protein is CASSVDHDSSYEQYF. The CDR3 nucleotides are TGTGCCAGCAGCGTAGACCATGATAGCTCCTACGAGCAGTACTTC. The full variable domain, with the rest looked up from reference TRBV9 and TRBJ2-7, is DSGVTQTPKHLITATGQRVTLRCSPRSGDLSVYWYQQSLDQGLQFLIQYYNGEERAKGNILERFSAQQFPDLHSELNLSSLELGDSALYFCASSVDHDSSYEQYFGPGTRLTVT.

This CDR3 is CASSSMPSRVYEQYF. The CDR3 DNA reads TGTGCCAGCAGCTCGATGCCCAGCAGGGTCTACGAGCAGTACTTC. V is TRBV7-8 and J is TRBJ2-7, with a tentative D call TRBD1 (5 bases). Germline CDR1 reads SGHVS; CDR2 reads FQNEAQ. This CDR3 has 15 residues. Trimming shortened V by 4 bases and J by 3 bases, and 16 bases separated the two germline ends. Full variable domain (missing parts from reference TRBV7-8 and TRBJ2-7): GAGVSQSPRYKVAKRGQDVALRCDPISGHVSLFWYQQALGQGPEFLTYFQNEAQLDKSGLPSDRFFAERPEGSVSTLKIQRTQQEDSAVYLCASSSMPSRVYEQYFGPGTRLTVT.

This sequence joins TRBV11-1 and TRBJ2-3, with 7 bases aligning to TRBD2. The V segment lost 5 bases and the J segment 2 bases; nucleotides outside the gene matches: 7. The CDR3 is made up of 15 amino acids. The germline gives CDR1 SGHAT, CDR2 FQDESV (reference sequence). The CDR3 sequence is CASSPLSGATDTQYF. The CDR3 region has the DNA TGTGCCAGCAGCCCCTTGAGCGGGGCCACAGATACGCAGTATTTT.

CDR3 nucleotides: TGTGCCAGAAGCTTGGGCAGGGGGGAGCCCCAGCATTTT. It yields the protein CARSLGRGEPQHF. V usage is TRBV5-3 and J usage is TRBJ1-5; 7 positions match TRBD1. TRBV5-3 is treated as an ORF (open reading frame) with a function not yet certain. The CDR3 spans 13 residues. V trimming: 0 bases; J trimming: 8 bases; junction bases outside the gene matches: 2.

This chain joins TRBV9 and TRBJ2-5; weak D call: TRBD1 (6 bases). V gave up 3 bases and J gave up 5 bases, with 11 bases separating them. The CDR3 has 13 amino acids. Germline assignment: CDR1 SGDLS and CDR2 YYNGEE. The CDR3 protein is CASSATGLETQYF. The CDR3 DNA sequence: TGTGCCAGCAGCGCAACAGGGTTGGAGACCCAGTACTTC.

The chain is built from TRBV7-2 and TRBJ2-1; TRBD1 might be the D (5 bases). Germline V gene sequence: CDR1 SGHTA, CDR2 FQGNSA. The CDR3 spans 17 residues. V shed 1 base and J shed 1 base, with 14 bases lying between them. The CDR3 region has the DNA TGTGCCAGCAGCTTAGTTGGGGTGGGGCGGTCCTACAATGAGCAGTTCTTC. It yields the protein CASSLVGVGRSYNEQFF. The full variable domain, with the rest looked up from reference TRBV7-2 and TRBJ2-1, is GAGVSQSPSNKVTEKGKDVELRCDPISGHTALYWYRQSLGQGLEFLIYFQGNSAPDKSGLPSDRFSAERTGGSVSTLTIQRTQQEDSAVYLCASSLVGVGRSYNEQFFGPGTRLTVL.

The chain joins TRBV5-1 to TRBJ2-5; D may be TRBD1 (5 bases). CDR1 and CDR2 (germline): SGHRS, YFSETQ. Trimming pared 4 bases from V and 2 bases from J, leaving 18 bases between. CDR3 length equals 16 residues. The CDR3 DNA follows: TGCGCCAGCAGCCTTGGGCAGGGCGGACCTCAAGAGACCCAGTACTTC. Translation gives CASSLGQGGPQETQYF. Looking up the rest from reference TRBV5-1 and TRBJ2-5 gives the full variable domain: KAGVTQTPRYLIKTRGQQVTLSCSPISGHRSVSWYQQTPGQGLQFLFEYFSETQRNKGNFPGRFSGRQFSNSRSEMNVSTLELGDSALYLCASSLGQGGPQETQYFGPGTRLLVL.

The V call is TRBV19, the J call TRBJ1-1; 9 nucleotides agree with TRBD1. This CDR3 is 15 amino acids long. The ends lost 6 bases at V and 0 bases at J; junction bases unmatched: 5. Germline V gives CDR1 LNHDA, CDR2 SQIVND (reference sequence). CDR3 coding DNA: TGTGCCAGTAGCTGGACAGGGGATATGAACACTGAAGCTTTCTTT. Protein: CASSWTGDMNTEAFF.

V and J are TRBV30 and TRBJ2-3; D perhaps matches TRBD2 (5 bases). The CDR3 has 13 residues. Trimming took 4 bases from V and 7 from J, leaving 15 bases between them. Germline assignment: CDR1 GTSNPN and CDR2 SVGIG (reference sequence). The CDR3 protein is CAWNSGVRNTQYF. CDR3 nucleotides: TGTGCCTGGAACTCCGGGGTGAGAAATACGCAGTATTTT.

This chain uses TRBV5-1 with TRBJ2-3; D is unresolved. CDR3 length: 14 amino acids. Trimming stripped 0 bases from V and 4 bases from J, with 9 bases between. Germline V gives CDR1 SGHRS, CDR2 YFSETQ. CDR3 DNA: TGCGCCAGCAGCTTGGCAGGCAGGCCAGATACGCAGTATTTT. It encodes CASSLAGRPDTQYF.

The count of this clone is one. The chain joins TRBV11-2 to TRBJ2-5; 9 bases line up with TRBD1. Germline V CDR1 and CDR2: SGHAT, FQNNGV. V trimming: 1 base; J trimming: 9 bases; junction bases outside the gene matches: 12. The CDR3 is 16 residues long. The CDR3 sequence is CASSLGRGTGIVAQYF. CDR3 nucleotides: TGTGCCAGCAGCTTAGGGAGGGGGACAGGGATCGTCGCCCAGTACTTC.

CDR3 sequence (DNA): TGTGCCAGCAGCCGTCTGGGGGGGGTAAACACCGGGGAGCTGTTTTTT. Residues: CASSRLGGVNTGELFF. V is TRBV7-9 and J is TRBJ2-2; 7 bases are shared with TRBD2. Germline V gene data show CDR1 as SEHNR and CDR2 as FQNEAQ (reference sequence). Trimming cost V 5 bases and J 2 bases; bases outside gene matches: 8. The length of the CDR3 is 16 residues.

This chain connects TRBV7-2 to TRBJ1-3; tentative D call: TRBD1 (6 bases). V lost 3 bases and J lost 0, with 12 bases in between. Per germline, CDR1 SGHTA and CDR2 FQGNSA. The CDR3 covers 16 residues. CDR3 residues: CASSLETGFSGNTIYF. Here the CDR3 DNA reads TGTGCCAGCAGCTTGGAAACAGGGTTCTCTGGAAACACCATATATTTT.

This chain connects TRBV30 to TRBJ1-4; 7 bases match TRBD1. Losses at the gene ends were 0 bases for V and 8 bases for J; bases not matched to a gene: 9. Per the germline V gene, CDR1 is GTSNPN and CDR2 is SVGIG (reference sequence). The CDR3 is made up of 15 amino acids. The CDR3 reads CAWSVLRGAREKLFF. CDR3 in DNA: TGTGCCTGGAGTGTCCTCAGGGGGGCGCGGGAAAAACTGTTTTTT.